This T cell receptor (beta chain) was documented in a study of cytotoxic CD8 clonotypes in ibrutinib-treated CLL. The length of the CDR3 is 12 residues. Losses at the gene ends were 6 bases for V and 5 bases for J; bases not matched to a gene: 6. Germline V CDR1 and CDR2: SQVTM, ANQGSEA. Deep sequencing aimed at 1 in 200,000 to 1 in 1 million T cells' resolution. Generated by immunoSEQ multiplex PCR, the TCRdb table keeps only in-frame clones and is missing some. This table has 200,000 or so clones, over 65% appearing once. The origin of this receptor is a human donor with chronic lymphocytic leukemia. The genes are TRBV29-1 and TRBJ2-7, with TRBD1 matching 8 bases. Material: PBMCs, obtained after 12 months of ibrutinib treatment. In DNA, the CDR3 is TGCAGCGTGGGGGACAGGCGCCACGAGCAGTACTTC. Translation: CSVGDRRHEQYF.